This T cell receptor (beta chain) is from a study of breast tumors, draining lymph nodes, adjacent tissues. Points from the study as a whole: Data only fit, rather than demonstrated, lymph node origin of most tumor T cells. The data were judged consistent with most tumor T cells coming from lymph node and expanding in tumor. Tumor repertoires ranked between lymph nodes and nontumor tissue in diversity, with V and J gene preferences. Luminal-like breast cancer showed significantly higher tumor–nontumor repertoire similarity than basal-like.

TCRdb processed the multiplex PCR reads anew with MiXCR; each CDR3 protein has one entry. The sample lists roughly 260,000 distinct CDR3 sequences; around 30% were seen once. This clonotype was observed many times. Its specificity is unknown. Germline CDR1 and CDR2: MNHEY and SMNVEV (reference sequence). V lost 2 bases and J 2 bases, leaving 5 bases between the germline ends. This CDR3 has 13 amino acids. The lymph nodes were axillary draining lymph nodes from breast cancer patients. The J gene is TRBJ2-3, the V gene TRBV27; D ambiguous. The origin of this receptor is a female donor with breast cancer. Some clones in this sample may be carry-over from other donors' samples. The sequenced material came from axillary lymph node tissue. This chain's CDR3 is CASSLQFTDTQYF. In DNA form, the CDR3 reads TGTGCCAGCAGTTTACAGTTCACAGATACGCAGTATTTT.